Listed below are T cell receptor beta chains from one sample, sequenced in a study of CD8 T cells in ankylosing spondylitis. TCRdb re-analysed the 5' RACE reads in MiXCR, keeping a single row per CDR3 protein. The repertoire holds around 490,000 distinct CDR3 sequences, roughly 5% seen once, with 3% to 4.5% in the top ten. Sequenced sample: blood, either unsorted or a sorted T cell fraction (not recorded which). The receptors were sampled from a male donor with ankylosing spondylitis. Both conserved end residues are part of each CDR3. Each record gives: D gene, V gene, J gene, clone size, CDR3 DNA, CDR3 protein. The D gene is left open where the match is weak. Not all rows give a size; the values are once, few, many and, for expanded clones, a class.

>.|TRBV25-1|TRBJ1-3|many
TGTGCCAGCAGTTCCCATCTCGGGACGGGCTCTGGAAACACCATATATTTT
CASSSHLGTGSGNTIYF
>.|TRBV20-1|TRBJ2-4|many
TGCAGTGCTAAGGGACGTCTAGCCAAAAACATTCAGTACTTC
CSAKGRLAKNIQYF
>TRBD2|TRBV7-3|TRBJ2-1|many
TGTGCCAGCAGCTTAACGGGGTCTAGCGGATACTCCTACAATGAGCAGTTCTTC
CASSLTGSSGYSYNEQFF
>.|TRBV10-3|TRBJ2-1|many
TGTGCCATCAGTGTCTACAATGAGCAGTTCTTC
CAISVYNEQFF
>.|TRBV6-2/TRBV6-3|TRBJ2-7|many
TGTGCCAGCAGTTACTCAGGCCCCTACGAGCAGTACTTC
CASSYSGPYEQYF
>.|TRBV7-2|TRBJ2-1|few
TGTGCCAGCAGCCTCATGGGTGGGGGCAATGAGCAGTTCTTC
CASSLMGGGNEQFF
>.|TRBV20-1|TRBJ2-1|many
TGCAGTGCTAGAGATTACAGGACGTCCTACAATGAGCAGTTCTTC
CSARDYRTSYNEQFF
>.|TRBV29-1|TRBJ2-2|many
TGCAGCGTTGACGTAGGGAACACCGGGGAGCTGTTTTTT
CSVDVGNTGELFF
>.|TRBV6-1|TRBJ2-7|.
TGTGCCAGCTGGAAATCGCGCAGGAGTAACTTCGACGAGCAGTACTTC
CASWKSRRSNFDEQYF
>.|TRBV5-5|TRBJ1-5|many
TGTGCCAGCAGCTTTGGAGGGGGGAGCAATCAGCCCCAGCATTTT
CASSFGGGSNQPQHF
>TRBD2|TRBV11-2|TRBJ2-3|few
TGTGCCAGCAGCTTAGTGTTCCTAGCGGGGGGGCCGGTTGGCGCAGATACGCAGTATTTT
CASSLVFLAGGPVGADTQYF
>TRBD1|TRBV7-9|TRBJ1-5|.
TGTGCCAGCAGCTTGGACAGGGGCCTAAATCAGCCCCAGCATTTT
CASSLDRGLNQPQHF
>.|TRBV5-6|TRBJ2-1|many
TGTGCCAGCAGCTTACCCAGACAAGGGGACAATGAGCAGTTCTTC
CASSLPRQGDNEQFF
>.|TRBV28|TRBJ1-1|.
TGTGCCAGCAGTTTGTTAGACAGGTCCCTGAACACTGAAGCTTTCTTT
CASSLLDRSLNTEAFF
>.|TRBV6-6|TRBJ2-5|many
TGTGCCAGCAGTTCCCATCAACAAGAGACCCAGTACTTC
CASSSHQQETQYF
>.|TRBV6-1|TRBJ2-7|many
TGTGCCAGCACCGAAGCCGTCGGGGACTCCTACGAGCAGTACTTC
CASTEAVGDSYEQYF
>.|TRBV5-1|TRBJ2-3|many
TGCGCCAGCAGCCGAGGCGGAGCGGAAACAGATACGCAGTATTTT
CASSRGGAETDTQYF
>.|TRBV6-5|TRBJ1-5|many
TGTGCCAGCAGTTACTCCTCCAGGGGCAATCAGCCCCAGCATTTT
CASSYSSRGNQPQHF
>.|TRBV25-1|TRBJ1-2|many
TGTGCCAGCAGTGTGGCCTATGGCTACACCTTC
CASSVAYGYTF
>.|TRBV20-1|TRBJ1-4|many
TGCAGTGCGTTGTGGGGAAAAAAACTGTTTTTT
CSALWGKKLFF
>TRBD1|TRBV7-2|TRBJ1-2|many
TGTGCCAGCAGCTTAGTGGGACAGGGAACGCGCTACACCTTC
CASSLVGQGTRYTF
>.|TRBV28|TRBJ1-1|many
TGTGCCAGCAGTTTCCCCGGCTACACTGAAGCTTTCTTT
CASSFPGYTEAFF
>TRBD1|TRBV2|TRBJ1-5|many
TGTGCCAGCAGGAGGGGACAGCTTAATCAGCCCCAGCATTTT
CASRRGQLNQPQHF
>TRBD1|TRBV15|TRBJ1-6|many
TGTGCCACCAGCAGCGGGGACAGGGGGCTGAAAGGTTTCGGATCACCCCTCCACTTT
CATSSGDRGLKGFGSPLHF
>TRBD1|TRBV6-6|TRBJ1-2|many
TGTGCCAGCAGTTACGACGGACAGGGAGGCTACACCTTC
CASSYDGQGGYTF
>TRBD2|TRBV29-1|TRBJ2-1|many
TGCAGCGCCTCTCCGGGACTAGCGGGAGGAAATGAGCAGTTCTTC
CSASPGLAGGNEQFF
>.|TRBV4-3|TRBJ2-3|.
TGCGCCAGCAGCCATTCTAGCCGGGGCACAGATACGCAGTATTTT
CASSHSSRGTDTQYF
>.|TRBV3-1|TRBJ2-5|.
TGTGCCAGCAGCCAAGATTTGGGGTTGATGCGGACCCAGTACTTC
CASSQDLGLMRTQYF
>.|TRBV20-1|TRBJ2-3|few
TGCAGTGCTAGAGAACCGACTAGGGAGGTGGTTGATACGCAGTATTTT
CSAREPTREVVDTQYF
>TRBD1|TRBV20-1|TRBJ1-6|many
TGCAGTGCTTCCACCTCGGGACAGGGGAATTCACCCCTCCACTTT
CSASTSGQGNSPLHF
>.|TRBV7-7|TRBJ2-1|few
TGTGCTAGCAGCTTAAACAACCGGGATGAGCAGTTCTTC
CASSLNNRDEQFF
>.|TRBV5-1|TRBJ1-3|many
TGCGCCAGCAGCTTGGATGGCAGCCAGGGAAACACCATATATTTT
CASSLDGSQGNTIYF
>.|TRBV3-1|TRBJ2-7|many
TGTGCCAGCAGCCAAGTCGTGTACGAGCAGTACTTC
CASSQVVYEQYF
>.|TRBV15|TRBJ2-1|many
TGTGCCACCAGCAGAGATCCGGGCAGCGTGAGCTCCTACAATGAGCAGTTCTTC
CATSRDPGSVSSYNEQFF
>TRBD1|TRBV5-1|TRBJ2-3|many
TGCGCCAGCAGCTTGGGGGGACAGGCCTGGGATACGCAGTATTTT
CASSLGGQAWDTQYF
>TRBD2|TRBV6-5|TRBJ2-1|many
TGTGCCAGCAGTTACTCGACTAGCGGGAGAAGGGAGCAGTTCTTC
CASSYSTSGRREQFF
>.|TRBV9|TRBJ2-2|many
TGTGCCAGCAGCGTTCCCAGGGCCGGGGAGCTGTTTTTT
CASSVPRAGELFF
>.|TRBV12-3/TRBV12-4|TRBJ1-1|many
TGTGCCAGCAGTTTAAGCGTCCAATACGAAGCTTTCTTT
CASSLSVQYEAFF
>.|TRBV7-2|TRBJ2-7|once
TGTGCCAGCAGCTTAAGGGGGTCCATGGTCTACGAGCAGTACTTC
CASSLRGSMVYEQYF
>.|TRBV7-2|TRBJ1-5|many
TGTGCCAGCAGCCTATACTGGAATCAGCCCCAGCATTTT
CASSLYWNQPQHF
>.|TRBV5-1|TRBJ2-2|many
TGCGCCAGCAGGGCCCCAACAGACACCGGGGAGCTGTTTTTT
CASRAPTDTGELFF
>.|TRBV6-1|TRBJ2-7|.
TGTGCCAGCAGTCCCCGGGAAGCCGTCTACGAGCAGTACTTC
CASSPREAVYEQYF
>.|TRBV27|TRBJ2-3|many
TGTGCCAGCAGTTTATGGGCAGGGGGGCCAGATACGCAGTATTTT
CASSLWAGGPDTQYF
>TRBD1|TRBV7-2|TRBJ2-1|.
TGTGCCAGCAGTTCTGGTCCCCGGGACAGGGCTTACAATGAGCAGTTCTTC
CASSSGPRDRAYNEQFF
>TRBD1|TRBV7-3|TRBJ1-6|many
TGTGCCAGCAGCAGCGGACAGGCCTCTGATTCACCCCTCCACTTT
CASSSGQASDSPLHF
>.|TRBV27|TRBJ1-2|many
TGTGCCAGCAGTTTATCGCTGCATCTGGGCTACACCTTC
CASSLSLHLGYTF
>.|TRBV6-5|TRBJ2-5|many
TGTGCCAGCAGTTATGCCAGGGGCTCGACCCAGTACTTC
CASSYARGSTQYF
>TRBD1|TRBV10-3|TRBJ2-1|many
TGTGCCATCGGGACAGGGGGCGCGTCCTACAATGAGCAGTTCTTC
CAIGTGGASYNEQFF
>TRBD2|TRBV12-3/TRBV12-4|TRBJ2-2|many
TGTGCCAGCAGTTTACTAGCGGGAGTTCCCGGGGAGCTGTTTTTT
CASSLLAGVPGELFF
>.|TRBV4-1|TRBJ1-1|.
TGCGCCAGCAGCCAAGAGGCAGGGGAGGACACTGAAGCTTTCTTT
CASSQEAGEDTEAFF
>.|TRBV5-1|TRBJ1-1|many
TGCGCCAGCAGCACGGACCCGGGGGGGAGTGGCACTGAAGCTTTCTTT
CASSTDPGGSGTEAFF
>TRBD2|TRBV5-1|TRBJ2-7|many
TGCGCCAGCAGCAGAGGACTAGCGGGGGACTCCTACGAGCAGTACTTC
CASSRGLAGDSYEQYF
>.|TRBV5-1|TRBJ2-3|few
TGCGCCAGCAGCCCCGCCCTTCGGTCCCCAGATACGCAGTATTTT
CASSPALRSPDTQYF
>.|TRBV5-1|TRBJ2-3|many
TGCGCCAGCAGCCGCACTTTTTCCCGGGACTCCACAGATACGCAGTATTTT
CASSRTFSRDSTDTQYF
>.|TRBV7-2|TRBJ2-3|many
TGTGCCAGCAGCATAGGCACAGATACGCAGTATTTT
CASSIGTDTQYF
>.|TRBV20-1|TRBJ2-5|many
TGCAGTGCTAGTTTAGGGCCGGAGACCCAGTACTTC
CSASLGPETQYF
>TRBD1|TRBV20-1|TRBJ2-7|.
TGCAGTGCTAGAAGGGACAGGACGTACGAGCAGTACTTC
CSARRDRTYEQYF
>.|TRBV29-1|TRBJ2-7|many
TGCAGCGTTGACGGGCAGGGCCTCTACGAGCAGTACTTC
CSVDGQGLYEQYF
>.|TRBV7-2|TRBJ2-5|many
TGTGCCAGCAGCTTATACGGGACAGAGACCCAGTACTTC
CASSLYGTETQYF
>.|TRBV29-1|TRBJ1-1|many
TGCAGCGTTGGGGGGATCCTATCGAACACTGAAGCTTTCTTT
CSVGGILSNTEAFF